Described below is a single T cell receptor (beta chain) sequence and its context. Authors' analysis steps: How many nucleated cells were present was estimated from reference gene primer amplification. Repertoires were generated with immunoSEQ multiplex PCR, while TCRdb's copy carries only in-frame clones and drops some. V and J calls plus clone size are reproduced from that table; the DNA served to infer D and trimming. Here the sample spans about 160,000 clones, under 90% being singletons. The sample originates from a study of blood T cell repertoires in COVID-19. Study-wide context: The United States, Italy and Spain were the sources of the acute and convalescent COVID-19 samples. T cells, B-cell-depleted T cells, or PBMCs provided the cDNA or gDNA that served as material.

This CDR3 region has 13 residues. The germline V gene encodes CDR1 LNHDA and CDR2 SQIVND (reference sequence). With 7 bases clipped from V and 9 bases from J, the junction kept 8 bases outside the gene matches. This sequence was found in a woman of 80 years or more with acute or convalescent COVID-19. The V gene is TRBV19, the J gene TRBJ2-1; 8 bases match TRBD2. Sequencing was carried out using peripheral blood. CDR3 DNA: TGTGCCAGTACCTTGACTAGCGAGGGTGAGCAGTTCTTC. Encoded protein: CASTLTSEGEQFF.